A single sample is the source of the 19 T cell receptor beta chains below, sequenced in a study of shared clonotypes between healthy human individuals. This table comes from immunoSEQ multiplex PCR, and its TCRdb copy is limited to in-frame clones, with some not included. The sample yields around 620,000 clones, roughly 95% seen once. CD45RO-negative, CCR7-positively selected cells formed the naive CD8 fraction, excluding terminally differentiated effector memory CD45RA+ cells. The sequencing input was naive CD8+ T cells sorted from blood. The receptors shown here come from a woman aged 30 to 39 in good health.

This clone came up a few times. The gene calls are TRBV4-1 and TRBJ2-7; 7 bases are a match to TRBD1. V shed 0 bases, J shed 2 bases, and the junction held 4 bases outside the gene matches. The CDR3 loop spans 15 amino acids. The germline V gene has CDR1 MGHRA and CDR2 YSYEKL. The CDR3 here is CASSQEDRNPYEQYF. DNA for the CDR3: TGCGCCAGCAGCCAAGAGGACAGGAATCCCTACGAGCAGTACTTC.

The chain has TRBV28 and TRBJ1-5; no clear D. Trimming pared 3 bases from V and 1 base from J, leaving 10 bases between. Germline CDR1 reads MDHEN; CDR2 reads SYDVKM. The CDR3 runs to 15 residues. CDR3 loop: CASSFSAFSNQPQHF. DNA for the CDR3: TGTGCCAGCAGTTTTTCGGCGTTCAGCAATCAGCCCCAGCATTTT.

The V call is TRBV28, the J call TRBJ1-1; TRBD1 is a possible D gene (6 bases). The V end was cut by 8 bases, the J end by 7 bases, with 35 bases between. CDR3 length: 19 amino acids. Looked up from germline, CDR1 is MDHEN and CDR2 is SYDVKM. For the CDR3, the DNA is TGTGCCAGCTCAGTTTATCATTTTCAATCCCTGGCACAGGACAGTGAAGCTTTCTTT. Residues: CASSVYHFQSLAQDSEAFF.

As concerns this clone: Germline and junction disagree at one end, which may indicate a read error. The chain joins TRBV5-8 to TRBJ1-3, with D tentatively TRBD1 (5 bases). CDR3 size: 11 residues. Germline values: CDR1 SGHTS, CDR2 YDEGEE. The CDR3, as DNA: TGTGCCAGCAGCCGGGACCAACCCCACCATTTT. It specifies CASSRDQPHHF. The whole variable domain, remainder taken from reference TRBV5-8 and TRBJ1-3, is EAGVTQSPTHLIKTRGQQATLRCSPISGHTSVYWYQQALGLGLQFLLWYDEGEERNRGNFPPRFSGRQFPNYSSELNVNALELEDSALYLCASSRDQPHHFGEGSWLTVV.

V and J are TRBV19 and TRBJ2-7; no firm D call. This CDR3 is 13 amino acids long. V was shortened by 1 base and J by 6 bases, with 10 bases between the two germline ends. In germline, CDR1 is LNHDA, CDR2 SQIVND (reference sequence). CDR3 DNA: TGTGCCAGTAGTATAGGCGCCCCCGGCGAGCAGTACTTC. Amino acid sequence: CASSIGAPGEQYF.

The gene calls are TRBV5-1 and TRBJ2-3, with a tentative D call TRBD2 (6 bases). CDR1 is SGHRS and CDR2 is YFSETQ in the germline V gene. CDR3 length: 15 residues. The V and J ends lost 6 bases and 3 bases respectively, with 17 bases between them. In DNA form, the CDR3 reads TGCGCCAGCATGGGTTCCGGGAGTGGTACAGATACGCAGTATTTT. It is translated as CASMGSGSGTDTQYF.

This chain connects TRBV29-1 to TRBJ2-2, with 7 bases fitting TRBD2. CDR3 length: 14 amino acids. Per germline, CDR1 SQVTM and CDR2 ANQGSEA. V lost 5 bases to trimming and J lost 4 bases; unmatched junction nucleotides: 7. CDR3 sequence (DNA): TGCAGCGTTCTGGGGGAGGGAGGCACCGGGGAGCTGTTTTTT. Translated, it gives CSVLGEGGTGELFF.

Worth noting for this clone: The same CDR3 can be traced to other DNA sequences in this sample. The gene calls are TRBV5-8 and TRBJ2-1, with 7 bases aligning to TRBD2. CDR1 SGHTS and CDR2 YDEGEE come from the germline V gene. The V segment lost 0 bases and the J segment 0 bases; nucleotides outside the gene matches: 0. The CDR3 runs to 15 residues. The CDR3: CASSLGTSSYNEQFF. The CDR3 region has the DNA TGTGCCAGCAGCTTGGGGACTAGCTCCTACAATGAGCAGTTCTTC.

V gene TRBV7-9 combines with J gene TRBJ2-1, with a weak D call TRBD2 (7 bases). CDR1 is SEHNR and CDR2 is FQNEAQ in the germline V gene (reference sequence). Trimming removed 1 base from V and 8 bases from J, with 12 bases in between. This CDR3 region has 14 residues. The CDR3 sequence: CASSLGRGADEQFF. In DNA, the CDR3 is TGTGCCAGCAGCTTAGGTCGGGGGGCTGATGAGCAGTTCTTC.

The chain couples TRBV5-8 to TRBJ2-7; D might be TRBD2 (7 bases). Trimming shortened V by 0 bases and J by 6 bases, and 16 bases separated the two germline ends. Germline V gene data show CDR1 as SGHTS and CDR2 as YDEGEE. The CDR3 is 15 amino acids. Here the CDR3 reads CASSLEPGGLIEQYF. The DNA of the CDR3 is TGTGCCAGCAGCTTGGAACCGGGGGGCCTCATCGAGCAGTACTTC.

V usage is TRBV4-1 and J usage is TRBJ2-5; 8 bases map to TRBD1. The CDR3 loop spans 15 amino acids. The J segment lost 5 bases and the V segment lost 3 bases, leaving 8 bases of the junction unmatched. Germline V lookup: CDR1 MGHRA, CDR2 YSYEKL. This CDR3 is CASSQSSGGQETQYF. The CDR3 DNA reads TGCGCCAGCAGCCAGTCGTCAGGGGGCCAGGAGACCCAGTACTTC.

The V gene is TRBV19, the J gene TRBJ2-1; 7 bases match TRBD2. The CDR3 consists of 15 residues. Germline V CDR1 and CDR2: LNHDA, SQIVND (reference sequence). V shed 0 bases and J 4 bases; nucleotides not matched to a gene: 3. CDR3 DNA: TGTGCCAGTAGTATAGAGGGGGGAGGGTACAATGAGCAGTTCTTC. Translated: CASSIEGGGYNEQFF.

V is TRBV11-2 and J is TRBJ2-3, with D hard to call. Germline CDR1 is SGHAT and CDR2 is FQNNGV. This CDR3 spans 14 amino acids. Trimming removed 1 base at V and 1 base at J, with 6 bases between. Here the CDR3 DNA reads TGTGCCAGCAGCTTAGTTCAGGGCACAGATACGCAGTATTTT. Its protein product is CASSLVQGTDTQYF.

The V gene is TRBV27, the J gene TRBJ2-1, with 16 bases aligning to TRBD2. The CDR3 runs to 18 residues. The trim removed 6 bases at V and 0 bases at J, leaving 5 bases unmatched. Germline CDR1 is MNHEY and CDR2 is SMNVEV (reference sequence). The CDR3 DNA sequence: TGTGCCAGCAGACCGGGACTAGCGGGAGGGGACTCCTACAATGAGCAGTTCTTC. This translates into CASRPGLAGGDSYNEQFF.

This chain joins TRBV28 and TRBJ2-5; the D gene is possibly TRBD1 (5 bases). The CDR3 has 13 amino acids. Germline CDR1 reads MDHEN; CDR2 reads SYDVKM. V dropped 6 bases and J dropped 1 base, with 9 bases sitting between them. CDR3 region: CASRQGAQETQYF. The CDR3, as DNA: TGTGCCAGCAGGCAAGGGGCCCAAGAGACCCAGTACTTC.

This chain uses TRBV7-9 with TRBJ2-1; 8 nucleotides align to TRBD2. Unmatched junction bases numbered 9, after V lost 5 bases and J lost 3 bases. Per the germline V gene, CDR1 is SEHNR and CDR2 is FQNEAQ (reference sequence). CDR3 size: 16 residues. CDR3 loop: CASSPRSSGIYNEQFF. Written as DNA, the CDR3 is TGTGCCAGCAGCCCCAGGAGTAGCGGGATCTACAATGAGCAGTTCTTC.

J is TRBJ2-6 and V is TRBV27; 7 nucleotides line up with TRBD1. Losses at the gene ends were 2 bases for V and 2 bases for J; bases not matched to a gene: 0. CDR3 length: 15 residues. Germline loops: CDR1 MNHEY, CDR2 SMNVEV (reference sequence). The CDR3 DNA is TGTGCCAGCAGTTTACAGGGGGCTGGGGCCAACGTCCTGACTTTC. Translating it yields CASSLQGAGANVLTF.

The genes are TRBV28 and TRBJ2-5; 11 positions match TRBD1. The CDR3 sequence is 18 residues long. V dropped 4 bases and J dropped 4; count of bases not matched to a gene: 14. Germline values: CDR1 MDHEN, CDR2 SYDVKM. The CDR3 DNA follows: TGTGCCAGCAGTTCGGCGCTTAGGACAGGGGGCTACGGAGAGACCCAGTACTTC. Translating it yields CASSSALRTGGYGETQYF.

The chain combines TRBV28 with TRBJ1-1; D is perhaps TRBD1 (5 bases). V was clipped by 8 bases and J by 0 bases, with 16 bases between them. CDR1 is MDHEN and CDR2 is SYDVKM in the germline V gene. The CDR3 covers 15 residues. The chain's CDR3 is CASGPVGGLNTEAFF. CDR3 nucleotides: TGTGCCAGCGGTCCCGTGGGGGGATTGAACACTGAAGCTTTCTTT.